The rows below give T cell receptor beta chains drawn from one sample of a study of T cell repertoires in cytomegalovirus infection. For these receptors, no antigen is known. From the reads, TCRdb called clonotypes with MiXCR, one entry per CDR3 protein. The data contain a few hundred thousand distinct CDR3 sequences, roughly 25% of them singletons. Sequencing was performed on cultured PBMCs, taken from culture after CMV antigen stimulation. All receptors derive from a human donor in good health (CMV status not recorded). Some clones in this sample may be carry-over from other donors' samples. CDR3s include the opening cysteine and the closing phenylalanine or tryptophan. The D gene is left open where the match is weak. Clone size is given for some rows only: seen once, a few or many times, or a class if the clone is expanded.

cdr3_nt: TGCAGTGCTAGACTAGCGGGGAAAGAGACCCAGTACTTC
cdr3_aa: CSARLAGKETQYF
v_call: TRBV20-1
clone_size: many
d_call: TRBD2
j_call: TRBJ2-5

cdr3_nt: TGTGCCAGCAGGCCCATCGGGACAGCCTCCGAAAAACTGTTTTTT
cdr3_aa: CASRPIGTASEKLFF
v_call: TRBV25-1
clone_size: NA
d_call: TRBD1
j_call: TRBJ1-4

cdr3_nt: TGTGCCAGCAGTGTAAGGCGTCCGCCCTACGAGCAGTACTTC
cdr3_aa: CASSVRRPPYEQYF
v_call: TRBV6-2/TRBV6-3
clone_size: few
d_call: NA
j_call: TRBJ2-7

cdr3_nt: TGTGCCAGCCGGCCCGAGGGACCCTTGAATGAGCAGTTCTTC
cdr3_aa: CASRPEGPLNEQFF
v_call: TRBV27
clone_size: NA
d_call: NA
j_call: TRBJ2-1

cdr3_nt: TGCGCCAGCAGCTTTGCTAGCGGGAGGGCCTACAATGAGCAGTTCTTC
cdr3_aa: CASSFASGRAYNEQFF
v_call: TRBV5-1
clone_size: NA
d_call: TRBD2
j_call: TRBJ2-1

cdr3_nt: TGTGCCATCAGTGCGACAGGGGGCAAGAAAGAGACCCAGTACTTC
cdr3_aa: CAISATGGKKETQYF
v_call: TRBV10-3
clone_size: NA
d_call: TRBD1
j_call: TRBJ2-5

cdr3_nt: TGTGCCAGCAGTGGGGACAGGTTCTATGGCTGCACCTTC
cdr3_aa: CASSGDRFYGCTF
v_call: TRBV6-5
clone_size: NA
d_call: TRBD1
j_call: TRBJ1-2

cdr3_nt: TGTGCCAGCATGGCCTTTATAGCGGGAGCCAGCACAGATACGCAGTATTTT
cdr3_aa: CASMAFIAGASTDTQYF
v_call: TRBV27
clone_size: NA
d_call: TRBD2
j_call: TRBJ2-3

cdr3_nt: TGTGCCAGCAGTCCCCAGGACAGTAGCACAGATACGCAGTATTTT
cdr3_aa: CASSPQDSSTDTQYF
v_call: TRBV28
clone_size: NA
d_call: NA
j_call: TRBJ2-3

cdr3_nt: TGTGCCAGCGCACCCGGGCAGGCTGCCTCCTACGAGCAGTACTTC
cdr3_aa: CASAPGQAASYEQYF
v_call: TRBV6-8
clone_size: NA
d_call: NA
j_call: TRBJ2-7

cdr3_nt: TGTGCCAGCCTGACTAGCGGACAAGAGACCCAGTACTTC
cdr3_aa: CASLTSGQETQYF
v_call: TRBV6-1
clone_size: few
d_call: TRBD2
j_call: TRBJ2-5

cdr3_nt: TGTGCCAGTAGTATAGAAGGGACAGACTATGGCTACACCTTC
cdr3_aa: CASSIEGTDYGYTF
v_call: TRBV19
clone_size: NA
d_call: TRBD1
j_call: TRBJ1-2

cdr3_nt: TGTGCCAGCAGTCGAGAGATTCAAGAGACCCAGTACTTC
cdr3_aa: CASSREIQETQYF
v_call: TRBV12-3/TRBV12-4
clone_size: NA
d_call: NA
j_call: TRBJ2-5

cdr3_nt: TGTGCCAGCAGCCTTAGACCGGTAACGACTGAAAAACTGTTTTTT
cdr3_aa: CASSLRPVTTEKLFF
v_call: TRBV7-2
clone_size: many
d_call: NA
j_call: TRBJ1-4

cdr3_nt: TGTGCCAGCAGCGTAGGCGGAGCATCCCCTAACTATGGCTACACCTTC
cdr3_aa: CASSVGGASPNYGYTF
v_call: TRBV9
clone_size: few
d_call: NA
j_call: TRBJ1-2

cdr3_nt: TGCGCCAGCAGCCAACCACCTTCGGGACTAGCCAGATGGCAGTTCTTC
cdr3_aa: CASSQPPSGLARWQFF
v_call: TRBV4-1
clone_size: NA
d_call: TRBD2
j_call: TRBJ2-1

cdr3_nt: TGTGCCAGCAGCAGTAAGGGGGCTCGTGGAGATACGCAGTATTTT
cdr3_aa: CASSSKGARGDTQYF
v_call: TRBV27
clone_size: NA
d_call: TRBD1
j_call: TRBJ2-3

cdr3_nt: TGCGCCAGCAGCCAAGCGGGCGGTTCCTACGAGCAGTACTTC
cdr3_aa: CASSQAGGSYEQYF
v_call: TRBV4-3
clone_size: NA
d_call: NA
j_call: TRBJ2-7

cdr3_nt: TGTGCCAGCAGCTTTAGTTTTCAGAACACTGAAGCTTTCTTT
cdr3_aa: CASSFSFQNTEAFF
v_call: TRBV13
clone_size: NA
d_call: NA
j_call: TRBJ1-1

cdr3_nt: TGTGCCAGCAGCCGACAGGCCGGGGGGGCTGAAGCTTTCTTT
cdr3_aa: CASSRQAGGAEAFF
v_call: TRBV7-2
clone_size: many
d_call: NA
j_call: TRBJ1-1

cdr3_nt: TGTGCCAGCAGCTTTGATGCCGGGACTGAAGCTTTCTTT
cdr3_aa: CASSFDAGTEAFF
v_call: TRBV7-2
clone_size: NA
d_call: NA
j_call: TRBJ1-1

cdr3_nt: TGTGCCAGCAGCTTAATCGGGCAGAATAGAGGGCACGAGCAGTACTTC
cdr3_aa: CASSLIGQNRGHEQYF
v_call: TRBV7-9
clone_size: many
d_call: NA
j_call: TRBJ2-7

cdr3_nt: TGTGCCAGCCGTATTCCCGGGGGCGGGAGGGCCTCCTACAATGAGCAGTTCTTC
cdr3_aa: CASRIPGGGRASYNEQFF
v_call: TRBV6-2/TRBV6-3
clone_size: NA
d_call: TRBD2
j_call: TRBJ2-1

cdr3_nt: TGTGCCAGCACCCGAGGGACAGTTGGGAACACCGGGGAGCTGTTTTTT
cdr3_aa: CASTRGTVGNTGELFF
v_call: TRBV2
clone_size: few
d_call: TRBD1
j_call: TRBJ2-2

cdr3_nt: TGTGCCAGCAGCGCGGGACAGGGTGAACCCAATGAGCAGTTCTTC
cdr3_aa: CASSAGQGEPNEQFF
v_call: TRBV7-8
clone_size: NA
d_call: TRBD1
j_call: TRBJ2-1

cdr3_nt: TGTGCCAGCAGGCCCCGAGGAAGCTCCTATAATTCACCCCTCCACTTT
cdr3_aa: CASRPRGSSYNSPLHF
v_call: TRBV28
clone_size: many
d_call: NA
j_call: TRBJ1-6

cdr3_nt: TGTGCCACCAGCAGTGGAGCCGGAGTGGATACGCAGTATTTT
cdr3_aa: CATSSGAGVDTQYF
v_call: TRBV15
clone_size: NA
d_call: NA
j_call: TRBJ2-3

cdr3_nt: TGTGCCAGCAGCGGACAACAGGGCACCGGGGAGCTGTTTTTT
cdr3_aa: CASSGQQGTGELFF
v_call: TRBV7-2
clone_size: many
d_call: NA
j_call: TRBJ2-2

cdr3_nt: TGCAGTGCTACAGGACAGGGAAAAGGGCATAGCAATCAGCCCCAGCATTTT
cdr3_aa: CSATGQGKGHSNQPQHF
v_call: TRBV20-1
clone_size: NA
d_call: TRBD1
j_call: TRBJ1-5

cdr3_nt: TGTGCCAGCAGCTTAGAACCCTGGAGCTACACCTTC
cdr3_aa: CASSLEPWSYTF
v_call: TRBV7-2
clone_size: NA
d_call: NA
j_call: TRBJ1-2

cdr3_nt: TGTGCCATCAGTGAGTCTCGACAGGGTCGAGAAAAACTGTTTTTT
cdr3_aa: CAISESRQGREKLFF
v_call: TRBV10-3
clone_size: NA
d_call: TRBD1
j_call: TRBJ1-4

cdr3_nt: TGTGCCATCAGTTTGGGACAGGGAAATCAGCCCCAGCATTTT
cdr3_aa: CAISLGQGNQPQHF
v_call: TRBV10-3
clone_size: NA
d_call: TRBD1
j_call: TRBJ1-5

cdr3_nt: TGTGCCAGCTCACCACAAGAAGGGGTAAATCAGCCCCAGCATTTT
cdr3_aa: CASSPQEGVNQPQHF
v_call: TRBV18
clone_size: NA
d_call: NA
j_call: TRBJ1-5

cdr3_nt: TGTGCCAGCACCCCTAGGACTAGCGAAGAGACCCAGTACTTC
cdr3_aa: CASTPRTSEETQYF
v_call: TRBV7-2
clone_size: NA
d_call: TRBD2
j_call: TRBJ2-5

cdr3_nt: TGTGCCAGCAGTTTTAGAACGCTGAGGGGAGGAACTGAAGCTTTCTTT
cdr3_aa: CASSFRTLRGGTEAFF
v_call: TRBV28
clone_size: few
d_call: NA
j_call: TRBJ1-1

cdr3_nt: TGTGCCAGTAGTACCTCCCCGGGGCCAATAACCTACAATGAGCAGTTCTTC
cdr3_aa: CASSTSPGPITYNEQFF
v_call: TRBV19
clone_size: NA
d_call: NA
j_call: TRBJ2-1

cdr3_nt: TGTGCCTGGAGTGTACCTGGGCCCGCCTACGAGCAGTACTTC
cdr3_aa: CAWSVPGPAYEQYF
v_call: TRBV30
clone_size: NA
d_call: NA
j_call: TRBJ2-7

cdr3_nt: TGTGCCAGTAGTATAGACTCACCCGCTAGCGGTTCCTACAATGAGCAGTTCTTC
cdr3_aa: CASSIDSPASGSYNEQFF
v_call: TRBV19
clone_size: NA
d_call: TRBD2
j_call: TRBJ2-1

cdr3_nt: TGTGCCAGCAGACTGACAGGGGACTATGGCTACACCTTC
cdr3_aa: CASRLTGDYGYTF
v_call: TRBV28
clone_size: few
d_call: TRBD1
j_call: TRBJ1-2

cdr3_nt: TGTGCCAGCAGCGAACAGGGGGCGCATGAAGAGACCCAGTACTTC
cdr3_aa: CASSEQGAHEETQYF
v_call: TRBV7-2
clone_size: many
d_call: TRBD1
j_call: TRBJ2-5

cdr3_nt: TGTGCCAGCAGCCCGCAGTTCGTCGGACACGAGCAGTACTTC
cdr3_aa: CASSPQFVGHEQYF
v_call: TRBV7-2
clone_size: few
d_call: NA
j_call: TRBJ2-7

cdr3_nt: TGTGCCAGCAGCCCGCAGGGACAGAGAGGCGAAAAACTGTTTTTT
cdr3_aa: CASSPQGQRGEKLFF
v_call: TRBV7-2
clone_size: many
d_call: TRBD1
j_call: TRBJ1-4

cdr3_nt: TGTGCCTGGAGTTTAAGGTGGGGGGAATCCACAGATACGCAGTATTTT
cdr3_aa: CAWSLRWGESTDTQYF
v_call: TRBV30
clone_size: NA
d_call: NA
j_call: TRBJ2-3

cdr3_nt: TGTGCCAGCAGTGTACTTGGACAGGGGTACACAGATACGCAGTATTTT
cdr3_aa: CASSVLGQGYTDTQYF
v_call: TRBV25-1
clone_size: NA
d_call: TRBD1
j_call: TRBJ2-3

cdr3_nt: TGTGCCAGCAGCTTACCCCCTTCGATTGAGCAGTTCTTC
cdr3_aa: CASSLPPSIEQFF
v_call: TRBV7-9
clone_size: NA
d_call: NA
j_call: TRBJ2-1

cdr3_nt: TGTGCCAGCAGCCAAGCCCAGACAGTACCTGCCCGCTACGAGCAGTACTTC
cdr3_aa: CASSQAQTVPARYEQYF
v_call: TRBV4-2
clone_size: NA
d_call: NA
j_call: TRBJ2-7

cdr3_nt: TGTGCCACAGTCGCGGACCCCCAGGTTAGGGAGACCCAGTACTTC
cdr3_aa: CATVADPQVRETQYF
v_call: TRBV10-3
clone_size: few
d_call: NA
j_call: TRBJ2-5

cdr3_nt: TGTGCCAGCAGCTTAGGACTAGCGGGAGTATCCGAGACCCAGTACTTC
cdr3_aa: CASSLGLAGVSETQYF
v_call: TRBV7-9
clone_size: NA
d_call: TRBD2
j_call: TRBJ2-5

cdr3_nt: TGCAGTGCTAGAGAGCTAGCGGGAGGATCCTACGAGCAGTACTTC
cdr3_aa: CSARELAGGSYEQYF
v_call: TRBV20-1
clone_size: NA
d_call: TRBD2
j_call: TRBJ2-7

cdr3_nt: TGCAGTGCTGGGGCGGGGGAAAATCAGCCCCAGCATTTT
cdr3_aa: CSAGAGENQPQHF
v_call: TRBV20-1
clone_size: few
d_call: NA
j_call: TRBJ1-5

cdr3_nt: TGCAGCGTTGAACCCGGGACTAGCGGGAGTGGTGGTGGGGCCAACGTCCTGACTTTC
cdr3_aa: CSVEPGTSGSGGGANVLTF
v_call: TRBV29-1
clone_size: few
d_call: TRBD2
j_call: TRBJ2-6

cdr3_nt: TGTGCCTGGGACTGGGGTAGGGCTGAAGCTTTCTTT
cdr3_aa: CAWDWGRAEAFF
v_call: TRBV30
clone_size: NA
d_call: NA
j_call: TRBJ1-1

cdr3_nt: TGTGCCAGCAGCTCCTACACAGATACGCAGTATTTT
cdr3_aa: CASSSYTDTQYF
v_call: TRBV7-2
clone_size: many
d_call: NA
j_call: TRBJ2-3

cdr3_nt: TGTGCCAGCAGCTCCCCCGACGGCCAAGAGACCCAGTACTTC
cdr3_aa: CASSSPDGQETQYF
v_call: TRBV7-2
clone_size: few
d_call: NA
j_call: TRBJ2-5